The 16 T cell receptor beta chains presented below share a single source sample, sequenced in a study of blood T cell repertoires in COVID-19. Using immunoSEQ multiplex PCR, the repertoire was profiled, and TCRdb retains in-frame clones only, with some absent. The table includes 140,000 to 150,000 clones, 80% to 90% detected once. The sequenced material came from peripheral blood. The receptors originated from a human donor in a cohort sampled during active COVID-19.

This chain uses TRBV7-9 with TRBJ1-4, with a tentative D call TRBD1 (6 bases). This CDR3 is 13 amino acids long. The V end was cut by 6 bases, the J end by 5 bases, with 10 bases between. Germline CDR1 SEHNR, CDR2 FQNEAQ (reference sequence). CDR3 bases: TGTGCCAGCAGAAAAGGGGGAAATGAAAAACTGTTTTTT. Translation: CASRKGGNEKLFF. Full variable domain (missing parts from reference TRBV7-9 and TRBJ1-4): DTGVSQNPRHKITKRGQNVTFRCDPISEHNRLYWYRQTLGQGPEFLTYFQNEAQLEKSRLLSDRFSAERPKGSFSTLEIQRTEQGDSAMYLCASRKGGNEKLFFGSGTQLSVL.

This clone has just one count. The chain is built from TRBV18 and TRBJ1-6; the match to TRBD1 covers 7 bases. Germline assignment: CDR1 KGHSH and CDR2 LQKENI. This CDR3 spans 15 amino acids. Losses at the gene ends were 3 bases for V and 5 bases for J; bases not matched to a gene: 4. The CDR3 coding sequence is TGTGCCAGCTCACCCGGACAGGTAGATAATTCACCCCTCCACTTT. Amino acids: CASSPGQVDNSPLHF.

The chain recombines TRBV2 with TRBJ1-1; 7 bases are a match to TRBD1. V lost 7 bases and J lost 7; bases outside the gene matches: 9. Germline lookup yields CDR1 SNHLY and CDR2 FYNNEI. This CDR3 region has 13 residues. The CDR3 region is CASKGKGAVEAFF. DNA of the CDR3: TGTGCCAGCAAGGGGAAGGGGGCGGTTGAAGCTTTCTTT.

The chain is built from TRBV18 and TRBJ2-5, with TRBD1 matching over 7 bases. The CDR3 loop spans 15 amino acids. The germline gives CDR1 KGHSH, CDR2 LQKENI. V shed 2 bases, J shed 5 bases, and the junction held 8 bases outside the gene matches. The CDR3 DNA reads as TGTGCCAGCTCACCAGGGGCAGGGGGTTCGGAGACCCAGTACTTC. As protein: CASSPGAGGSETQYF.

The gene calls are TRBV7-9 and TRBJ2-5, with D maybe TRBD2 (5 bases). Germline V gene sequence: CDR1 SEHNR, CDR2 FQNEAQ (reference sequence). Trimming cost V 5 bases and J 2 bases, with 15 bases left between them. CDR3 length equals 15 residues. The CDR3 sequence is CASSRGRARQETQYF. DNA for the CDR3: TGTGCCAGCAGCCGGGGTCGGGCCCGTCAAGAGACCCAGTACTTC.

The V call is TRBV2, the J call TRBJ2-1, with 8 bases fitting TRBD2. Germline values: CDR1 SNHLY, CDR2 FYNNEI. The trim removed 6 bases at V and 6 bases at J, leaving 10 bases unmatched. This CDR3 has 15 residues. The CDR3 nucleotides are TGTGCCAGCAGGGCTGAGCGGGAGAGGGTCAATGAGCAGTTCTTC. Translated, it gives CASRAERERVNEQFF. Supplemented by reference TRBV2 and TRBJ2-1, the full variable domain reads EPEVTQTPSHQVTQMGQEVILRCVPISNHLYFYWYRQILGQKVEFLVSFYNNEISEKSEIFDDQFSVERPDGSNFTLKIRSTKLEDSAMYFCASRAERERVNEQFFGPGTRLTVL.

This chain connects TRBV11-3 to TRBJ2-2; 7 bases match TRBD1. The CDR3 consists of 16 residues. The germline CDR1 and CDR2 sequences are SGHNT and YENEEA. J was trimmed by 1 base and V by 3 bases; bases with no gene match: 5. CDR3 bases: TGTGCCAGCAGCTTGGGGCAGGGGGTGAACACCGGGGAGCTGTTTTTT. Translated: CASSLGQGVNTGELFF.

V usage is TRBV4-1 and J usage is TRBJ1-3, with D unclear. The ends were cut back, 5 bases at V and 0 bases at J, with 11 bases in the middle. Germline CDR1 MGHRA, CDR2 YSYEKL. This CDR3 region has 15 residues. The CDR3: CASSYNHASGNTIYF. Here the CDR3 DNA reads TGCGCCAGCAGCTACAATCATGCCTCTGGAAACACCATATATTTT.

The chain employs TRBV5-6 and TRBJ2-1; 10 bases align to TRBD2. CDR1 and CDR2 (germline): SGHDT, YYEEEE. V shed 0 bases, J shed 6 bases, and the junction held 6 bases outside the gene matches. The CDR3 totals 16 residues. The CDR3 region has the DNA TGTGCCAGCAGCTTGGCCCGGACTAGCGGAGGCAATGAGCAGTTCTTC. Protein: CASSLARTSGGNEQFF.

The chain recombines TRBV7-9 with TRBJ2-5; no clear D gene. CDR1 and CDR2 (germline): SEHNR, FQNEAQ (reference sequence). The CDR3 runs 14 residues. Deletions cut 5 bases from V and 5 bases from J, with 15 bases between. Here the CDR3 reads CASSPTDIRETQYF. The DNA of the CDR3 is TGTGCCAGCAGCCCTACTGACATACGGGAGACCCAGTACTTC.

This clone was counted between two and nine times. The rearrangement links TRBV3-1 (or the pseudogene TRBV3-2) to TRBJ1-5; no firm D call. The CDR3 extends over 12 amino acids. The V gene's germline CDR1 is LGHDT and CDR2 YNNKEL (reference sequence). V dropped 4 bases and J dropped 4 bases, with 5 bases sitting between them. CDR3 bases: TGTGCCAGCAGCCTCAAAAATCAGCCCCAGCATTTT. This codes for CASSLKNQPQHF.

The J gene is TRBJ2-5, the V gene TRBV7-2, with unresolved D. Germline V gives CDR1 SGHTA, CDR2 FQGNSA. CDR3 size: 13 residues. V was pared by 3 bases and J by 5 bases, with 10 bases between. CDR3 protein: CASSLGYWETQYF. Here the CDR3 DNA reads TGTGCCAGCAGCTTGGGCTACTGGGAGACCCAGTACTTC.

This chain joins TRBV28 and TRBJ1-1; D gene ambiguous. Germline CDR1 and CDR2: MDHEN and SYDVKM. The V end lost 6 bases, the J end lost 5 bases, and 7 bases lay between the germline ends. The CDR3 contains 11 residues. The CDR3 spells CASSSLTEAFF. Written as DNA, the CDR3 is TGTGCCAGCAGCTCCTTGACTGAAGCTTTCTTT.

This clone was seen once. At one of its ends the junction is not consistent with the germline gene, which may arise from a read error. The chain links TRBV27 to TRBJ1-5; D possibly corresponds to TRBD1 (6 bases). Germline V lookup: CDR1 MNHEY, CDR2 SMNVEV (reference sequence). This CDR3 comprises 15 residues. CDR3 nucleotide sequence: TGTGCCAGCAGCTTATCGGACAGCTTCAATCAGCCCCAGCATTTT. This gives the protein CASSLSDSFNQPQHF.

The chain employs TRBV5-1 and TRBJ2-2; 7 bases map to TRBD2. The J segment lost 8 bases and the V segment lost 1 base, leaving 8 bases of the junction unmatched. The CDR3 has 15 amino acids. CDR1 is SGHRS and CDR2 is YFSETQ in the germline V gene. The CDR3 DNA reads TGCGCCAGCAGCTTGAACGGCGGGGGTGGAGGGGAGCTGTTTTTT. This encodes CASSLNGGGGGELFF.

The sample holds a few counts of this clone. The rearrangement uses TRBV10-2 and TRBJ1-1; D call uncertain. Germline assignment: CDR1 WSHSY and CDR2 SAAADI. The CDR3 is made up of 15 amino acids. Trimming took 2 bases from V and 7 from J, leaving 17 bases between them. The chain's CDR3 is CASSEDPASGGEAFF. The DNA for the CDR3 is TGCGCCAGCAGTGAGGATCCCGCCTCGGGTGGTGAAGCTTTCTTT.